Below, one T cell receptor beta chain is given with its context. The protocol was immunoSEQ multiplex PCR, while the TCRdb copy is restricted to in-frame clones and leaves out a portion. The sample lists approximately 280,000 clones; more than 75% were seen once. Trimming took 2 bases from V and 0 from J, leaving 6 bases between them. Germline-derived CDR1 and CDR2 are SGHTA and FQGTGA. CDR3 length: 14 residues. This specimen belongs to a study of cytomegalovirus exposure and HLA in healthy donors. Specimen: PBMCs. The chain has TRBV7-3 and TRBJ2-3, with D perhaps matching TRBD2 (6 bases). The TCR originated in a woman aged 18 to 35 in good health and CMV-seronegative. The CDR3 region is CASSLGRSTDTQYF. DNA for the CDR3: TGTGCCAGCAGCTTAGGGAGGAGCACAGATACGCAGTATTTT.